Shown below are 29 T cell receptor beta chains from a single sample sequenced in a study of early T cells in non-severe SARS-CoV-2 infection. From the 5' RACE reads, TCRdb called clonotypes with MiXCR, one entry per CDR3 protein. Counted here are under 40,000 distinct CDR3 sequences, 5% to 7% occurring once; the ten biggest clones make up about 5.5%. The source material was whole blood. The receptors were sampled from an adult who was a healthcare worker with PCR-confirmed SARS-CoV-2 infection or an uninfected control (not recorded which).

This clonotype occurred many times. This chain connects TRBV6-2 or TRBV6-3 to TRBJ2-1, with TRBD2 identical over 9 bases. The length of the CDR3 is 15 residues. The junction had 11 bases not matched to a gene; V was cut back by 7 bases and J by 7 bases. Germline V gene sequence: CDR1 MNHEY, CDR2 SVGEGT. In DNA form, the CDR3 reads TGTGCCAGCATGGGCGCTTTAGCGGGAGTGAATGAGCAGTTCTTC. Translated, it gives CASMGALAGVNEQFF.

This clonotype has just a few counts. V usage is TRBV27 and J usage is TRBJ2-7; 9 bases line up with TRBD2. The CDR3 spans 14 residues. CDR1 is MNHEY, CDR2 SMNVEV, per germline (reference sequence). Losses at the gene ends were 7 bases for V and 2 bases for J; bases not matched to a gene: 6. In nucleotides, the CDR3 is TGTGCCAGCACCTATAGCGGGGGCGCCTACGAGCAGTACTTC. Its protein product is CASTYSGGAYEQYF.

This clonotype came up a few times. The chain couples TRBV12-3 or TRBV12-4 to TRBJ2-5, with a weak D call TRBD1 (6 bases). The CDR3 consists of 12 residues. Trimming took off 4 bases at V and 7 bases at J, with 10 bases between the two ends. The CDR3 is CASSSSRGTQYF. In nucleotides, the CDR3 is TGTGCCAGCAGTTCCTCCAGGGGGACCCAGTACTTC.

This clonotype showed up many times. J is TRBJ2-7 and V is TRBV6-6; 9 positions match TRBD2. There are 16 residues in the CDR3. V gave up 5 bases and J gave up 4 bases; unmatched junction bases: 12. Germline V gene data show CDR1 as MNHNY and CDR2 as SVGAGI (reference sequence). The CDR3 bases are TGTGCCAGCAGTCTTAGCGGGAGCCGGACTGGGTACGAGCAGTACTTC. Translated, it gives CASSLSGSRTGYEQYF.

Many counts were recorded for this clonotype. This rearrangement joins TRBV6-2 or TRBV6-3 to TRBJ2-7; D is ambiguous. CDR3 length: 11 residues. From germline, CDR1 is MNHEY and CDR2 SVGEGT. V gave up 3 bases and J gave up 7 bases, with 7 bases separating them. The CDR3 protein is CASSYSGEQYF. Written as DNA, the CDR3 is TGTGCCAGCAGTTATAGTGGAGAGCAGTACTTC.

This clonotype occurred a few times. The rearrangement uses TRBV18 and TRBJ1-2; 7 bases map to TRBD1. V trimming: 3 bases; J trimming: 4 bases; junction bases outside the gene matches: 2. CDR1 and CDR2 from the germline V gene are KGHSH and LQKENI. The CDR3 is 13 amino acids. CDR3 region: CASSPDRTYGYTF. CDR3 nucleotides: TGTGCCAGCTCACCGGACAGGACCTATGGCTACACCTTC.

This sequence joins TRBV6-1 and TRBJ1-1; D is unclear. Trimming removed 0 bases from V and 5 bases from J, with 7 bases in between. The CDR3 has 13 residues. Germline CDR1 reads MNHNS; CDR2 reads SASEGT. The DNA for the CDR3 is TGTGCCAGCAGTGAAGCCCGCGGAACTGAAGCTTTCTTT. It is translated as CASSEARGTEAFF.

This clonotype has at least ten counts. The chain employs TRBV20-1 and TRBJ2-1; 7 positions match TRBD2. CDR1 DFQATT and CDR2 SNEGSKA come from the germline V gene (reference sequence). V was pared by 5 bases and J by 0 bases, with 10 bases of the junction left unmatched. CDR3 length: 16 residues. Here the CDR3 DNA reads TGCAGTGCTCGATCCCCGGGCGGGAGCTCCTACAATGAGCAGTTCTTC. This sequence encodes CSARSPGGSSYNEQFF.

This clonotype was detected only a few times. The V and J genes are TRBV29-1 and TRBJ2-1, with 7 nucleotides matching TRBD1. This CDR3 has 13 residues. After removal of 3 bases from V and 4 bases from J, the junction contained 3 bases not matched to a gene. Germline values: CDR1 SQVTM, CDR2 ANQGSEA. CDR3 DNA sequence: TGCAGCGTTGACGAGACAGGGTACAATGAGCAGTTCTTC. Protein: CSVDETGYNEQFF.

V and J are TRBV10-3 and TRBJ2-1; 15 bases align to TRBD2. V lost 4 bases to trimming and J lost 8 bases; unmatched junction nucleotides: 3. Germline lookup yields CDR1 ENHRY and CDR2 SYGVKD. The CDR3 sequence is 15 residues long. The CDR3 DNA is TGTGCCATCAGTGGGACTAGCGGGAGGGGTGATGAGCAGTTCTTC. It encodes CAISGTSGRGDEQFF.

This chain uses TRBV7-9 with TRBJ2-1; the D gene is possibly TRBD2 (6 bases). Germline assignment: CDR1 SEHNR and CDR2 FQNEAQ (reference sequence). The CDR3 is 16 residues long. The ends were cut back, 6 bases at V and 4 bases at J, with 19 bases in the middle. Here the CDR3 reads CASSNYGTPLYNEQFF. The CDR3 DNA follows: TGTGCCAGCAGTAACTATGGGACTCCATTGTACAATGAGCAGTTCTTC.

This clonotype was counted only a few times. The chain employs TRBV7-2 and TRBJ2-2; D not certain. Germline loops: CDR1 SGHTA, CDR2 FQGNSA. CDR3 length: 13 residues. Trimming removed 0 bases at V and 8 bases at J, with 7 bases between. CDR3 sequence reads: CASSLAMGGELFF. CDR3 nucleotides: TGTGCCAGCAGCTTAGCGATGGGGGGGGAGCTGTTTTTT.

This clonotype has a count of ten or more. J is TRBJ2-7 and V is TRBV19; no definite D call. V was cut by 3 bases and J by 6 bases, with 18 bases left in between. CDR1 and CDR2 from the germline V gene are LNHDA and SQIVND (reference sequence). This CDR3 spans 15 amino acids. CDR3 residues: CASSIESASSLEQYF. CDR3 sequence (DNA): TGTGCCAGTAGTATTGAGTCCGCAAGTTCTCTCGAGCAGTACTTC.

This clonotype occurred many times. The rearrangement uses TRBV29-1 and TRBJ2-7, with D perhaps TRBD1 or TRBD2 (5 bases each). Germline CDR1 is SQVTM and CDR2 is ANQGSEA. V was clipped by 4 bases and J by 3 bases, with 10 bases between them. This CDR3 has 12 amino acids. The CDR3 is CSVGRGGYEQYF. The DNA for the CDR3 is TGCAGCGTTGGCCGGGGCGGCTACGAGCAGTACTTC.

Only a few counts were recorded for this clonotype. This rearrangement joins TRBV3-1 to TRBJ2-7, with D tentatively TRBD2 (6 bases). The CDR3 totals 15 residues. The germline V gene encodes CDR1 LGHDT and CDR2 YNNKEL (reference sequence). Deletions cut 0 bases from V and 3 bases from J, with 12 bases between. CDR3 nucleotide sequence: TGTGCCAGCAGCCAAGATCAAAGCGGGTACTACGAGCAGTACTTC. It specifies CASSQDQSGYYEQYF.

This clonotype was detected many times. This chain joins TRBV12-3 or TRBV12-4 and TRBJ1-1; TRBD1 matches 7 bases. The trim removed 3 bases at V and 2 bases at J, leaving 3 bases unmatched. The CDR3 extends over 14 amino acids. Written as DNA, the CDR3 is TGTGCCAGCAGTTTGGGGACAGTTAACACTGAAGCTTTCTTT. Translation: CASSLGTVNTEAFF.

A few counts support this clonotype. This chain joins TRBV6-1 and TRBJ1-1, with D uncertain. The V end was cut by 2 bases, the J end by 0 bases, with 10 bases between. This CDR3 region has 15 residues. Germline V CDR1 and CDR2: MNHNS, SASEGT. This chain's CDR3 is CASSEYGQLNTEAFF. CDR3 coding DNA: TGTGCCAGCAGTGAATATGGTCAGTTGAACACTGAAGCTTTCTTT.

This clonotype has only a few counts. CDR3 amino acids: CASSFGGRSGELFF. The CDR3, as DNA: TGTGCCAGCAGTTTTGGGGGGCGCAGCGGGGAGCTGTTTTTT. The J gene is TRBJ2-2, the V gene TRBV12-3 or TRBV12-4; the D call may be TRBD1 or TRBD2 (6 bases each). The CDR3 covers 14 residues. The V and J ends lost 3 bases and 7 bases respectively, with 12 bases between them.

This clonotype was observed many times. The chain has TRBV27 and TRBJ2-7; a weak D match, TRBD2 (5 bases). The CDR3 consists of 15 residues. Germline-derived CDR1 and CDR2 are MNHEY and SMNVEV (reference sequence). V shed 7 bases and J shed 2 bases, with 18 bases lying between them. The CDR3, as DNA: TGTGCCAGCAAAGTGGGATTAGCGAGGGCCTACGAGCAGTACTTC. It specifies CASKVGLARAYEQYF.

This clonotype was recorded a few times. The CDR3 nucleotides read TGTGCCAGCAGTTTTCCCGACGGATTCTACGAGCAGTACTTC. Translated, it gives CASSFPDGFYEQYF. V is TRBV28 and J is TRBJ2-7; D is undetermined. The CDR3 is 14 amino acids. V was pared by 3 bases and J by 3 bases, with 12 bases between. The germline V gene encodes CDR1 MDHEN and CDR2 SYDVKM.

At least ten counts were recorded for this clonotype. In DNA form, the CDR3 reads TGCGGTGTCTCGAAGGGACAGCACTACGAGCAGTACTTC. It codes for CGVSKGQHYEQYF. This rearrangement joins TRBV20-1 to TRBJ2-7, with 7 bases matching TRBD1. Germline V gives CDR1 DFQATT, CDR2 SNEGSKA (reference sequence). CDR3 length: 13 amino acids.

The gene calls are TRBV28 and TRBJ2-3, with D unclear. V was pared by 1 base and J by 4 bases, with 15 bases between. CDR3 length: 16 residues. Germline values: CDR1 MDHEN, CDR2 SYDVKM. The CDR3 nucleotides are TGTGCCAGCAGTTTATTGAGTTTTGGCGCGGCAGATACGCAGTATTTT. It is translated as CASSLLSFGAADTQYF.

This clonotype showed up many times. The chain couples TRBV29-1 to TRBJ2-3; possibly TRBD1 for D (6 bases). V was pared by 6 bases and J by 5 bases, with 18 bases between. CDR3 size: 14 residues. Germline assignment: CDR1 SQVTM and CDR2 ANQGSEA. This chain's CDR3 is CSVAGGQRGDTQYF. CDR3 nucleotides: TGCAGCGTAGCCGGAGGACAGAGGGGAGATACGCAGTATTTT.

This clonotype was picked up a small number of times. The chain uses TRBV7-2 and TRBJ2-1; 13 nucleotides align to TRBD2. Trimming removed 2 bases from V and 13 bases from J; junction bases left unmatched: 5. The V gene's germline CDR1 is SGHTA and CDR2 FQGNSA. The CDR3 has 14 amino acids. The DNA for the CDR3 is TGTGCCAGCAGCTTATTTGGGACTAGCGGGGCTCAGTTCTTC. As protein: CASSLFGTSGAQFF.

The chain carries TRBV5-1 and TRBJ2-1; 9 bases line up with TRBD2. The germline gives CDR1 SGHRS, CDR2 YFSETQ. The V gene end was trimmed by 3 bases and the J gene end by 4 bases; junction bases not matched to a gene: 8. CDR3 size: 16 residues. DNA for the CDR3: TGCGCCAGCAGCTCAATAGCGGGAGCGGGTTACAATGAGCAGTTCTTC. Protein sequence: CASSSIAGAGYNEQFF. Complete variable domain (other parts from reference TRBV5-1 and TRBJ2-1): KAGVTQTPRYLIKTRGQQVTLSCSPISGHRSVSWYQQTPGQGLQFLFEYFSETQRNKGNFPGRFSGRQFSNSRSEMNVSTLELGDSALYLCASSSIAGAGYNEQFFGPGTRLTVL.

The V and J genes are TRBV3-1 and TRBJ2-7; TRBD1 might be the D (6 bases). The germline CDR1 and CDR2 sequences are LGHDT and YNNKEL (reference sequence). V dropped 5 bases and J dropped 2 bases, with 13 bases sitting between them. The CDR3 contains 14 residues. CDR3 DNA sequence: TGTGCCAGCAGCGACCGGGACACGACCTACGAGCAGTACTTC. This gives the protein CASSDRDTTYEQYF.

This clonotype came up many times. V is TRBV7-9 and J is TRBJ2-2; D is undetermined. The CDR3 length is 12 residues. V was shortened by 4 bases and J by 2 bases, with 2 bases between the two germline ends. Germline V gene data show CDR1 as SEHNR and CDR2 as FQNEAQ (reference sequence). CDR3 nucleotide sequence: TGTGCCAGCAGCTATAACACCGGGGAGCTGTTTTTT. Translation: CASSYNTGELFF.

The V gene is TRBV25-1, the J gene TRBJ2-2; 10 bases are a match to TRBD2. This CDR3 comprises 15 residues. Looked up from germline, CDR1 is MGHDK and CDR2 is SYGVNS. V gave up 8 bases and J gave up 6 bases; unmatched junction bases: 9. CDR3: CASQKGAGGPGELFF. The DNA for the CDR3 is TGTGCCAGCCAAAAGGGAGCGGGAGGGCCCGGGGAGCTGTTTTTT.

This rearrangement joins TRBV7-7 to TRBJ2-5; D not resolved. V was shortened by 1 base and J by 1 base, with 10 bases between the two germline ends. The CDR3 sequence is 15 residues long. Germline V gene sequence: CDR1 SSHAT, CDR2 FNYEAQ (reference sequence). The CDR3 DNA follows: TGTGCCAGCAGCTTAGAGGGTCTAACCCAAGAGACCCAGTACTTC. This codes for CASSLEGLTQETQYF.